These T cell receptor beta chains were read from a single sample in a study of cytomegalovirus exposure and HLA in healthy donors. Clones were read by immunoSEQ multiplex PCR, and TCRdb kept only the in-frame ones, dropping some. The sample includes 150,000 to 180,000 clones, around nine tenths of them seen just once. Sequenced sample: PBMCs. The receptors come from a man between 18 and 35 years old in good health and CMV-seropositive. The conserved cysteine and the conserved F or W are not part of the CDR3 here. Each record gives: CDR3 protein, V gene, clone size. The size field is filled for only some rows; it gives once, few, many or a size class.

CDR3 protein: ASSSGLVRTGELF; V gene: TRBV27; clone size: NA
CDR3 protein: ASSLVPGVRQETQY; V gene: TRBV7-2; clone size: NA
CDR3 protein: ASSSGQFWRYEQY; V gene: TRBV28; clone size: NA
CDR3 protein: GGGSDSYGYT; V gene: TRBV29-1; clone size: few
CDR3 protein: ASSVAISGGAADTQY; V gene: TRBV9; clone size: once
CDR3 protein: ASSPPDRGRSTDTQY; V gene: TRBV18; clone size: NA
CDR3 protein: ASSQGDTLFEQY; V gene: TRBV4-1; clone size: NA
CDR3 protein: ASSRGGTYNEQF; V gene: TRBV25-1; clone size: few
CDR3 protein: ASREGQPQH; V gene: TRBV6-1; clone size: NA
CDR3 protein: ASSYRGEQGYT; V gene: TRBV7-2; clone size: few
CDR3 protein: AWSHRFNQPQH; V gene: TRBV30; clone size: many
CDR3 protein: ASSLTGGGQGAPYEQY; V gene: TRBV27; clone size: NA
CDR3 protein: ASSLVEPTGEQY; V gene: TRBV5-4; clone size: NA
CDR3 protein: ASSLYPGGSGAAYEQY; V gene: TRBV7-2; clone size: NA
CDR3 protein: ASSYRQGRNTEAF; V gene: TRBV6-5; clone size: NA
CDR3 protein: ASSPRGAARSSYEQY; V gene: TRBV27; clone size: NA
CDR3 protein: ASSSTSGTYNEQF; V gene: TRBV6-4; clone size: NA
CDR3 protein: ASSSYGTSNSYEQY; V gene: TRBV7-9; clone size: once
CDR3 protein: ASSVEGTSRYEQY; V gene: TRBV9; clone size: NA
CDR3 protein: ASSKDRGYGYT; V gene: TRBV11-2; clone size: NA
CDR3 protein: ASSRPRKQGQDTEAF; V gene: TRBV5-1; clone size: NA
CDR3 protein: ASSQEGTGTLEAF; V gene: TRBV4-1; clone size: NA
CDR3 protein: ASSWGTRSADTQY; V gene: TRBV6-1; clone size: NA
CDR3 protein: ASSDGGTEAF; V gene: TRBV5-6; clone size: NA
CDR3 protein: ASSDAGDSYNEQF; V gene: TRBV9; clone size: NA
CDR3 protein: ASRAGTGAFGELF; V gene: TRBV19; clone size: once
CDR3 protein: ASRIGVALDPGELF; V gene: TRBV7-2; clone size: NA
CDR3 protein: ASSVPPGLAGGPYNEQF; V gene: TRBV9; clone size: NA
CDR3 protein: ASSPRGLARRDTQY; V gene: TRBV4-3; clone size: once
CDR3 protein: ASSKGGQSSYNSPLH; V gene: TRBV7-6; clone size: NA
CDR3 protein: ASSPDRGGEGNTIY; V gene: TRBV13; clone size: NA
CDR3 protein: SARPQETQY; V gene: TRBV20-1; clone size: NA
CDR3 protein: ASSPRDNSYGYT; V gene: TRBV9; clone size: NA
CDR3 protein: SVGPGGNTEAF; V gene: TRBV29-1; clone size: NA
CDR3 protein: ASSGPGGRPQH; V gene: TRBV6-1; clone size: NA
CDR3 protein: ASSLAQPGSGNTIY; V gene: TRBV7-9; clone size: NA
CDR3 protein: ASSPDGRQPQH; V gene: TRBV5-1; clone size: NA
CDR3 protein: ASRHTGETEAF; V gene: TRBV5-1; clone size: NA
CDR3 protein: AIGTSGSTDTQY; V gene: TRBV2; clone size: NA
CDR3 protein: ASRRWAGGKGETQY; V gene: TRBV27; clone size: NA
CDR3 protein: ASTGAKNIQY; V gene: TRBV5-6; clone size: NA
CDR3 protein: ASSAGGRAGGFYEQY; V gene: TRBV5-5; clone size: NA
CDR3 protein: ASSYRGLNEQY; V gene: TRBV2; clone size: few
CDR3 protein: ASSLTTEGNTQY; V gene: TRBV7-3; clone size: NA
CDR3 protein: ASSLTQVGLQY; V gene: TRBV7-3; clone size: NA
CDR3 protein: ASSKGQASYEQY; V gene: TRBV5-5; clone size: NA
CDR3 protein: ASSSLGGNYEQY; V gene: TRBV27; clone size: NA
CDR3 protein: ASRPSGSRQETQY; V gene: TRBV5-1; clone size: few
CDR3 protein: ASSLSAGGSPSTDTQY; V gene: TRBV7-3; clone size: NA
CDR3 protein: ASSPESGQGFQPQH; V gene: TRBV18; clone size: once
CDR3 protein: ASTPTRRTGNTGELF; V gene: TRBV19; clone size: NA
CDR3 protein: ASSPPGINTGELF; V gene: TRBV6-5; clone size: NA
CDR3 protein: ASSALPTTNYGYT; V gene: TRBV2; clone size: NA
CDR3 protein: ASNGGAISTDTQY; V gene: TRBV6-5; clone size: NA
CDR3 protein: ASSEEVAGGRDTQY; V gene: TRBV6-1; clone size: NA
CDR3 protein: ASSLSLAGVSYNEQF; V gene: TRBV27; clone size: NA
CDR3 protein: ASSVTGRYEQF; V gene: TRBV5-5; clone size: NA
CDR3 protein: ASSLGQLGDFRDGYT; V gene: TRBV11-2; clone size: NA
CDR3 protein: ASSQDRTGGTDTQY; V gene: TRBV4-2; clone size: NA
CDR3 protein: ATGSGAHNEQF; V gene: TRBV2; clone size: NA